This TCR beta chain stems from a study of blood T cell repertoires in COVID-19. Study context: The United States, Italy and Spain provided the acute and convalescent COVID-19 samples. T cells, B-cell-depleted T cells, or PBMCs provided the cDNA or gDNA that served as material.

The CDR3 has 13 amino acids. Trimming stripped 2 bases from V and 6 bases from J, with 10 bases between. CDR1 SGHTA and CDR2 FQGNSA come from the germline V gene. Sequencing was performed with immunoSEQ multiplex PCR; in TCRdb, only in-frame clones are kept and a portion is missing. The data hold 200,000 or so clones, with 84% observed a single time. The origin of this receptor is a woman of 80 years or more with COVID-19, enrolled during active disease. The rearrangement joins TRBV7-2 to TRBJ1-2, with TRBD1 as a possible D gene (6 bases). Sequenced material: peripheral blood. The CDR3 region has the DNA TGTGCCAGCAGCTTACCGGCAGGGGATGGCTACACCTTC. Translating gives CASSLPAGDGYTF.